This entry lists 26 T cell receptor beta chains sequenced from one sample in a study of cytomegalovirus exposure and HLA in healthy donors. The PCR ran on 60 Vbeta and 13 Jbeta primers. Assay used: immunoSEQ multiplex PCR; TCRdb lists only in-frame clones, some missing. The table includes around 280,000 clones, roughly 89% detected once. Sequencing was performed on PBMCs. All receptors come from a woman aged 18-35 years in good health and CMV-seronegative.

The V call is TRBV9, the J call TRBJ2-7, with D possibly TRBD2 on 7 matching bases. CDR1 and CDR2 from the germline V gene are SGDLS and YYNGEE. This CDR3 region has 15 residues. V was pared by 3 bases and J by 3 bases, with 16 bases between. CDR3: CASSGGGLGVYEQYF. The DNA of the CDR3 is TGTGCCAGCAGCGGCGGGGGCCTAGGGGTCTACGAGCAGTACTTC. The entire variable domain, with the rest obtained from reference TRBV9 and TRBJ2-7, is as follows: DSGVTQTPKHLITATGQRVTLRCSPRSGDLSVYWYQQSLDQGLQFLIQYYNGEERAKGNILERFSAQQFPDLHSELNLSSLELGDSALYFCASSGGGLGVYEQYFGPGTRLTVT.

This chain joins TRBV4-1 and TRBJ1-4; 8 nucleotides line up with TRBD1. CDR3 length equals 15 residues. The ends lost 2 bases at V and 7 bases at J; junction bases unmatched: 6. The germline CDR1 and CDR2 sequences are MGHRA and YSYEKL. CDR3 coding DNA: TGCGCCAGCAGCCAACGGGGACAGGAAGGTGAAAAACTGTTTTTT. It codes for CASSQRGQEGEKLFF.

About this clone itself: This CDR3 is also generated by other DNA sequences in the sample. This chain connects TRBV7-6 to TRBJ1-6; D is undetermined. Trimming shortened V by 4 bases and J by 0 bases, and 7 bases separated the two germline ends. The CDR3 sequence is 15 residues long. Germline CDR1 and CDR2: SGHVS and FNYEAQ. DNA for the CDR3: TGTGCCAGCAGCTACGCGAGCTCCTATAATTCACCCCTCCACTTT. Encoded protein: CASSYASSYNSPLHF. Variable domain in full (rest from reference TRBV7-6 and TRBJ1-6): GAGVSQSPRYKVTKRGQDVALRCDPISGHVSLYWYRQALGQGPEFLTYFNYEAQQDKSGLPNDRFSAERPEGSISTLTIQRTEQRDSAMYRCASSYASSYNSPLHFGNGTRLTVT.

The DNA for the CDR3 is TGTGCCATCAGTGAGCCAGGACGGCAGGGATCCTACGAGCAGTACTTC. This gives the protein CAISEPGRQGSYEQYF. The gene calls are TRBV10-3 and TRBJ2-7, with D possibly TRBD1 on 5 matching bases. CDR3 length: 16 amino acids. Trimming left V 2 bases short and J 1 base short, with 15 bases between. Germline V gene lookup returns CDR1 ENHRY and CDR2 SYGVKD.

This clone was observed a few times. The rearrangement uses TRBV2 and TRBJ1-1; no definite D call. This CDR3 is built from 13 residues. The V and J ends lost 1 base and 7 bases respectively, with 10 bases between them. CDR1 and CDR2 from the germline V gene are SNHLY and FYNNEI. CDR3 sequence reads: CASSEVPGYEAFF. The CDR3, as DNA: TGTGCCAGCAGTGAAGTTCCGGGGTATGAAGCTTTCTTT.

This chain connects TRBV5-4 to TRBJ2-3; the match to TRBD2 covers 9 bases. Germline V gene sequence: CDR1 SGHNT, CDR2 YYREEE (reference sequence). V lost 1 base, J lost 0 bases, and 6 bases stayed unmatched. The CDR3 loop spans 17 amino acids. CDR3 region: CASSLLLAGGSTDTQYF. CDR3 bases: TGTGCCAGCAGCTTGCTCCTGGCGGGGGGGAGCACAGATACGCAGTATTTT.

V is TRBV6-5 and J is TRBJ1-1, with 7 bases fitting TRBD1. The CDR3 spans 14 residues. V shed 6 bases, J shed 5 bases, and the junction held 9 bases outside the gene matches. The germline CDR1 and CDR2 sequences are MNHEY and SVGAGI. The CDR3 nucleotides read TGTGCCAGCAGCCCCCTCGACAGGGATACTGAAGCTTTCTTT. This gives the protein CASSPLDRDTEAFF.

This clone came up once. The chain employs TRBV2 and TRBJ2-7; 10 nucleotides align to TRBD1. CDR1 and CDR2 from the germline V gene are SNHLY and FYNNEI. This CDR3 contains 15 residues. With V trimmed by 5 bases and J by 2 bases, 6 bases remained unmatched. This CDR3 reads CASSYGQGGPYEQYF. Written as DNA, the CDR3 is TGTGCCAGCAGTTACGGACAGGGGGGCCCCTACGAGCAGTACTTC.

A word on this clone: At one of its ends the junction is not consistent with the germline gene, which may arise from a read error. The V and J genes are TRBV7-9 and TRBJ1-2; TRBD1 aligns across 9 bases. The CDR3 spans 15 residues. Germline V CDR1 and CDR2: SEHNR, FQNEAQ (reference sequence). The DNA of the CDR3 is TGTTCCAGCAGCTCCCACAGGGGGCCAAACTATGGCTACACCTTC. Translation: CSSSSHRGPNYGYTF.

This clone was observed a few times. The chain uses TRBV18 and TRBJ1-2; D is uncertain. There are 15 residues in the CDR3. V was clipped by 0 bases and J by 7 bases, with 15 bases between them. CDR1 and CDR2 from the germline V gene are KGHSH and LQKENI. CDR3 amino acids: CASSPPDMLSGGYTF. CDR3 DNA: TGTGCCAGCTCACCACCTGACATGCTAAGTGGTGGCTACACCTTC.

J is TRBJ1-1 and V is TRBV6-1; a weak D match, TRBD1 (5 bases). V lost 3 bases and J lost 7, with 12 bases in between. CDR1 is MNHNS, CDR2 SASEGT, per germline. The CDR3 runs 13 residues. CDR3 nucleotide sequence: TGTGCCAGCAGTGACGGGGGGTACAGTGAAGCTTTCTTT. Encoded protein: CASSDGGYSEAFF.

The CDR3 nucleotides read TGCGCCAGCAGCTTGGTGACGGCGGATGCCTACAATGAGCAGTTCTTC. Its protein is CASSLVTADAYNEQFF. This rearrangement joins TRBV5-1 to TRBJ2-1, with D hard to call. Germline V gene lookup returns CDR1 SGHRS and CDR2 YFSETQ. CDR3 length: 16 amino acids. V gave up 0 bases and J gave up 2 bases, with 12 bases separating them.

The rearrangement uses TRBV9 and TRBJ2-5, with TRBD1 as a possible D gene (7 bases). The CDR3 has 14 residues. The V end was cut by 3 bases, the J end by 5 bases, with 14 bases between. Germline CDR1 and CDR2: SGDLS and YYNGEE. CDR3 bases: TGTGCCAGCAGCGGCTCAGGGGGGAAGGAGACCCAGTACTTC. It encodes CASSGSGGKETQYF.

The V and J genes are TRBV18 and TRBJ1-2, with TRBD1 identical over 11 bases. Germline CDR1 reads KGHSH; CDR2 reads LQKENI. After removal of 3 bases from V and 3 bases from J, the junction contained 12 bases not matched to a gene. The CDR3 loop spans 18 amino acids. CDR3 bases: TGTGCCAGCTCACCGGACTTAATGGACAGGGGGCGAGACTATGGCTACACCTTC. This sequence encodes CASSPDLMDRGRDYGYTF. The complete variable domain, with remaining parts taken from reference TRBV18 and TRBJ1-2, reads NAGVMQNPRHLVRRRGQEARLRCSPMKGHSHVYWYRQLPEEGLKFMVYLQKENIIDESGMPKERFSAEFPKEGPSILRIQQVVRGDSAAYFCASSPDLMDRGRDYGYTFGSGTRLTVV.

The rearrangement links TRBV7-9 to TRBJ2-1, with 12 bases matching TRBD1. With 2 bases clipped from V and 8 bases from J, the junction kept 4 bases outside the gene matches. This CDR3 is built from 15 residues. Germline V gives CDR1 SEHNR, CDR2 FQNEAQ (reference sequence). The CDR3 sequence: CASSLPGQGAYEQFF. The CDR3 coding sequence is TGTGCCAGCAGCTTACCGGGACAGGGGGCCTATGAGCAGTTCTTC. Full variable domain (remainder filled in from reference TRBV7-9 and TRBJ2-1): DTGVSQNPRHKITKRGQNVTFRCDPISEHNRLYWYRQTLGQGPEFLTYFQNEAQLEKSRLLSDRFSAERPKGSFSTLEIQRTEQGDSAMYLCASSLPGQGAYEQFFGPGTRLTVL.

This chain joins TRBV5-4 and TRBJ2-3; no definite D call. The V and J ends lost 4 bases and 2 bases respectively, with 8 bases between them. Germline CDR1 is SGHNT and CDR2 is YYREEE (reference sequence). CDR3 length: 13 amino acids. The CDR3 protein is CASSPNPTDTQYF. The CDR3 DNA follows: TGTGCCAGCAGCCCTAACCCCACAGATACGCAGTATTTT.

This chain uses TRBV18 with TRBJ2-3; D is perhaps TRBD1 (6 bases). Germline-derived CDR1 and CDR2 are KGHSH and LQKENI. The V and J ends lost 2 bases and 1 base respectively, with 13 bases between them. CDR3 length: 16 amino acids. The CDR3, as DNA: TGTGCCAGCTCACCATCAGGGGTCGGTGGCACAGATACGCAGTATTTT. Its protein product is CASSPSGVGGTDTQYF.

This clone was seen a single time. The chain uses TRBV13 and TRBJ2-3, with a tentative D call TRBD2 (6 bases). This CDR3 spans 18 amino acids. Germline lookup yields CDR1 PRHDT and CDR2 FYEKMQ (reference sequence). V lost 0 bases, J lost 2 bases, and 18 bases lay in between. The CDR3 sequence is CASSLGPVEAGDTDTQYF. The CDR3 DNA reads as TGTGCCAGCAGCTTAGGCCCCGTCGAAGCGGGCGACACAGATACGCAGTATTTT.

The rearrangement uses TRBV11-2 and TRBJ2-1; tentatively, D is TRBD1 (5 bases). V lost 4 bases, J lost 2 bases, and 12 bases lay in between. The CDR3 runs to 15 residues. The germline V gene has CDR1 SGHAT and CDR2 FQNNGV. The CDR3 spells CASSSQKGPYNEQFF. CDR3 DNA: TGTGCCAGCAGCTCCCAGAAGGGGCCCTACAATGAGCAGTTCTTC.

The gene calls are TRBV10-3 and TRBJ2-5, with 9 bases identical to TRBD1. J gave up 7 bases and V 6 bases, and 12 bases lay outside the gene matches. The CDR3 length is 15 residues. Germline V CDR1 and CDR2: ENHRY, SYGVKD. This CDR3 reads CAIRESTGGQGTQYF. The CDR3 nucleotides are TGTGCCATCAGGGAATCGACAGGGGGTCAGGGGACCCAGTACTTC.

Concerning this clone: This sample also contains other DNA sequences that code for the same CDR3. This CDR3 is CASSLDRAYEQYF. The CDR3 DNA sequence: TGCGCCAGCAGCCTGGACAGGGCCTACGAGCAGTACTTC. The rearrangement joins TRBV5-1 to TRBJ2-7; 8 bases fit TRBD1. The CDR3 covers 13 residues. From germline, CDR1 is SGHRS and CDR2 YFSETQ. V lost 4 bases to trimming and J lost 2 bases; unmatched junction nucleotides: 2.

About this clone itself: Other DNA sequences from this sample encode an identical CDR3 as well. The genes are TRBV15 and TRBJ2-7, with TRBD1 matching over 10 bases. J was trimmed by 3 bases and V by 6 bases; bases with no gene match: 5. This CDR3 region has 14 residues. Germline values: CDR1 LNHNV, CDR2 YYDKDF (reference sequence). CDR3 sequence reads: CATSPGQGSYEQYF. CDR3 coding DNA: TGTGCCACCAGTCCGGGACAGGGGAGCTACGAGCAGTACTTC.

CDR3 DNA: TGCGCCAGCCGAGGCCCCCCTCTCTACGAGCAGTACTTC. Its translation: CASRGPPLYEQYF. This chain links TRBV4-1 with TRBJ2-7, with D hard to call. With 8 bases removed from V and 3 bases from J, the gap between germline ends came to 14 bases. This CDR3 spans 13 amino acids. Germline V CDR1 and CDR2: MGHRA, YSYEKL.

The CDR3 coding sequence is TGTGCCAGCAGTACAGGGGATGGGGTGTATGAAAAACTGTTTTTT. It is translated as CASSTGDGVYEKLFF. This chain links TRBV2 with TRBJ1-4, with 7 positions matching TRBD1. Germline V gene data show CDR1 as SNHLY and CDR2 as FYNNEI. The CDR3 has 15 residues. After removal of 5 bases from V and 6 bases from J, the junction contained 9 bases not matched to a gene.

V gene TRBV5-1 combines with J gene TRBJ2-1; 7 bases are shared with TRBD1. The V gene end was trimmed by 3 bases and the J gene end by 4 bases; junction bases not matched to a gene: 10. The CDR3 has 16 amino acids. The germline CDR1 and CDR2 sequences are SGHRS and YFSETQ. As DNA, the CDR3 is TGCGCCAGCAGCTATTATGACAGGGCCTTTTACAATGAGCAGTTCTTC. Residues: CASSYYDRAFYNEQFF.

The rearrangement uses TRBV5-1 and TRBJ2-1, with D perhaps matching TRBD1 (5 bases). V dropped 5 bases and J dropped 7 bases, with 7 bases sitting between them. The CDR3 spans 11 residues. Germline CDR1 reads SGHRS; CDR2 reads YFSETQ. CDR3 residues: CASSGANEQFF. The CDR3 coding sequence is TGCGCCAGCAGTGGGGCAAATGAGCAGTTCTTC.